Below are 18 T cell receptor beta chains sequenced from a single sample in a study of blood T cell repertoires in COVID-19. Here immunoSEQ multiplex PCR was the method, and the copy in TCRdb shows in-frame clones only, minus some. The data contain about 140,000 clones, roughly four fifths of them seen just once; the ten biggest clones take up approximately 1.6%. The sequenced sample consisted of PBMCs or T cells enriched from blood (not recorded which). The receptor set was obtained from a woman aged 18-30 years who had been exposed to COVID-19.

The chain uses TRBV5-1 and TRBJ2-3; 12 nucleotides align to TRBD2. The CDR3 is 18 amino acids. Per the germline V gene, CDR1 is SGHRS and CDR2 is YFSETQ. Trimming at V came to 0 bases and at J to 3 bases, leaving 8 bases not matched to a gene. In DNA, the CDR3 is TGCGCCAGCAGCTTGGCTCTAGCGGGAGGGCAGGTAACAGATACGCAGTATTTT. Residues: CASSLALAGGQVTDTQYF. Drawing the rest from reference TRBV5-1 and TRBJ2-3, the complete variable domain is KAGVTQTPRYLIKTRGQQVTLSCSPISGHRSVSWYQQTPGQGLQFLFEYFSETQRNKGNFPGRFSGRQFSNSRSEMNVSTLELGDSALYLCASSLALAGGQVTDTQYFGPGTRLTVL.

The chain carries TRBV7-3 and TRBJ2-5, with a tentative D call TRBD1 (5 bases). Trimming stripped 5 bases from V and 1 base from J, with 17 bases between. CDR1 SGHTA and CDR2 FQGTGA come from the germline V gene. The CDR3 covers 16 residues. In DNA form, the CDR3 reads TGTGCCAGCAGCCAAGGGGCCAACCGAGGCCAAGAGACCCAGTACTTC. Its protein is CASSQGANRGQETQYF. Combining the CDR3 with reference TRBV7-3 and TRBJ2-5 gives the whole variable domain GAGVSQTPSNKVTEKGKYVELRCDPISGHTALYWYRQSLGQGPEFLIYFQGTGAADDSGLPNDRFFAVRPEGSVSTLKIQRTERGDSAVYLCASSQGANRGQETQYFGPGTRLLVL.

This sequence joins TRBV30 and TRBJ2-5; possible D gene TRBD2, 6 bases. This CDR3 has 15 residues. Per the germline V gene, CDR1 is GTSNPN and CDR2 is SVGIG (reference sequence). V was cut by 0 bases and J by 7 bases, with 18 bases left in between. For the CDR3, the DNA is TGTGCCTGGAGTGTACGGGGGACGGAAAGGGGGACCCAGTACTTC. It yields the protein CAWSVRGTERGTQYF. Based on the CDR3 plus reference TRBV30 and TRBJ2-5, the full variable domain is SQTIHQWPATLVQPVGSPLSLECTVEGTSNPNLYWYRQAAGRGLQLLFYSVGIGQISSEVPQNLSASRPQDRQFILSSKKLLLSDSGFYLCAWSVRGTERGTQYFGPGTRLLVL.

In this sample, this clone turned up a few times. The chain has TRBV19 and TRBJ1-5; D is unclear. This CDR3 has 15 amino acids. Germline V CDR1 and CDR2: LNHDA, SQIVND (reference sequence). Trimming took 5 bases from V and 3 from J, leaving 14 bases between them. The CDR3 loop reads CASSFPGRNNQPQHF. DNA of the CDR3: TGTGCCAGTAGTTTCCCCGGGAGGAACAATCAGCCCCAGCATTTT. The full variable domain, rest sourced from reference TRBV19 and TRBJ1-5, is DGGITQSPKYLFRKEGQNVTLSCEQNLNHDAMYWYRQDPGQGLRLIYYSQIVNDFQKGDIAEGYSVSREKKESFPLTVTSAQKNPTAFYLCASSFPGRNNQPQHFGDGTRLSIL.

The chain joins TRBV7-2 to TRBJ1-1; a weak D match, TRBD1 (6 bases). The CDR3 totals 13 residues. Between the trimmed V and J ends, which lost 5 bases and 4 bases, there was a span of 11 bases. Germline-derived CDR1 and CDR2 are SGHTA and FQGNSA. Written as DNA, the CDR3 is TGTGCCAGCAGCCCAAACAGGGCCACTGAAGCTTTCTTT. Translating gives CASSPNRATEAFF.

This chain links TRBV20-1 with TRBJ1-1; D uncertain. From germline, CDR1 is DFQATT and CDR2 SNEGSKA (reference sequence). V was clipped by 3 bases and J by 1 base, with 9 bases between them. The CDR3 covers 13 residues. CDR3 bases: TGCAGTGCTAGTCCCGGGTGGAACACTGAAGCTTTCTTT. This sequence encodes CSASPGWNTEAFF.

This chain joins TRBV18 and TRBJ1-1; TRBD1 might be the D (5 bases). Germline CDR1 reads KGHSH; CDR2 reads LQKENI. Between the trimmed V and J ends, which lost 5 bases and 6 bases, there was a span of 13 bases. The CDR3 has 13 residues. CDR3 loop: CASSGAGGAEAFF. The DNA for the CDR3 is TGTGCCAGCTCAGGGGCCGGCGGCGCTGAAGCTTTCTTT. Together with reference TRBV18 and TRBJ1-1, the CDR3 gives the full variable domain: NAGVMQNPRHLVRRRGQEARLRCSPMKGHSHVYWYRQLPEEGLKFMVYLQKENIIDESGMPKERFSAEFPKEGPSILRIQQVVRGDSAAYFCASSGAGGAEAFFGQGTRLTVV.

This chain connects TRBV30 to TRBJ2-1; D is unclear. Trimming removed 3 bases from V and 7 bases from J, with 10 bases in between. CDR3 size: 12 residues. Germline CDR1 and CDR2: GTSNPN and SVGIG (reference sequence). The CDR3 nucleotides read TGTGCCTGGAGCAAAGCGTATAATGAGCAGTTCTTC. Its translation: CAWSKAYNEQFF. Variable domain in full (rest from reference TRBV30 and TRBJ2-1): SQTIHQWPATLVQPVGSPLSLECTVEGTSNPNLYWYRQAAGRGLQLLFYSVGIGQISSEVPQNLSASRPQDRQFILSSKKLLLSDSGFYLCAWSKAYNEQFFGPGTRLTVL.

The chain carries TRBV19 and TRBJ2-7; possible D gene TRBD2, 6 bases. This CDR3 is 17 amino acids long. In germline, CDR1 is LNHDA, CDR2 SQIVND (reference sequence). With 3 bases removed from V and 0 bases from J, the gap between germline ends came to 18 bases. CDR3 amino acids: CASSIGLAVSYSYEQYF. CDR3 bases: TGTGCCAGTAGTATCGGATTAGCGGTCTCTTACTCCTACGAGCAGTACTTC.

In nucleotides, the CDR3 is TGTGCCTGGGCATCGGGGACCTACGAGCAGTACTTC. Translating gives CAWASGTYEQYF. V usage is TRBV30 and J usage is TRBJ2-7, with a possible D match to TRBD2 (5 bases). The germline CDR1 and CDR2 sequences are GTSNPN and SVGIG (reference sequence). This CDR3 contains 12 residues. The V end was cut by 5 bases, the J end by 2 bases, with 10 bases between.

The rearrangement links TRBV5-1 to TRBJ2-7; no firm D call. Germline loops: CDR1 SGHRS, CDR2 YFSETQ. Trimming left V 0 bases short and J 4 bases short, with 5 bases between. The CDR3 covers 12 residues. CDR3 sequence reads: CASSLDQYEQYF. In DNA, the CDR3 is TGCGCCAGCAGCTTGGACCAGTACGAGCAGTACTTC.

This clone was seen only once. The rearrangement uses TRBV3-1 (or the pseudogene TRBV3-2) and TRBJ2-7, with D possibly being TRBD2 (5 bases). Germline values: CDR1 LGHDT, CDR2 YNNKEL (reference sequence). V was trimmed by 4 bases and J by 4 bases, leaving 11 bases between them. The length of the CDR3 is 13 residues. CDR3 nucleotide sequence: TGTGCCAGCAGCCCCGGGGATTCGTACGAGCAGTACTTC. Translated, it gives CASSPGDSYEQYF.

V gene TRBV25-1 combines with J gene TRBJ2-4; no definite D call. The V end was cut by 0 bases, the J end by 4 bases, with 7 bases between. The CDR3 totals 14 residues. Germline values: CDR1 MGHDK, CDR2 SYGVNS. The CDR3 sequence is CASSEYPRKNIQYF. CDR3 nucleotides: TGTGCCAGCAGTGAATATCCGCGGAAAAACATTCAGTACTTC.

V usage is TRBV19 and J usage is TRBJ1-1; no definite D call. The CDR3 is made up of 13 amino acids. Germline V lookup: CDR1 LNHDA, CDR2 SQIVND (reference sequence). Deletions cut 3 bases from V and 5 bases from J, with 10 bases between. The CDR3 DNA follows: TGTGCCAGTAGTATTAGTACGGGGACTGAAGCTTTCTTT. Protein product: CASSISTGTEAFF.

The rearrangement joins TRBV7-3 to TRBJ2-3; perhaps TRBD2 as D (6 bases). Trimming stripped 5 bases from V and 1 base from J, with 16 bases between. This CDR3 is 16 amino acids long. From germline, CDR1 is SGHTA and CDR2 FQGTGA. The CDR3 DNA reads as TGTGCCAGCAGCCCGCTCCCGGCTAGCGGCACAGATACGCAGTATTTT. Amino acids: CASSPLPASGTDTQYF.

The chain combines TRBV7-8 with TRBJ2-7, with a tentative D call TRBD2 (6 bases). CDR3 size: 14 residues. The germline V gene has CDR1 SGHVS and CDR2 FQNEAQ. The V gene lost 8 bases and the J gene lost 3 bases, with 17 bases spanning the gap. The CDR3 region is CASASGTRHYEQYF. The CDR3, as DNA: TGTGCCAGCGCCTCCGGGACTCGTCACTACGAGCAGTACTTC.

The chain uses TRBV27 and TRBJ1-5, with D perhaps matching TRBD1 (5 bases). V was cut by 0 bases and J by 2 bases, with 17 bases left in between. The CDR3 loop spans 18 amino acids. CDR1 is MNHEY, CDR2 SMNVEV, per germline (reference sequence). The CDR3 DNA reads as TGTGCCAGCAGTTTATCGTCAAGTCACGGAGGGGGCAATCAGCCCCAGCATTTT. Amino acid sequence: CASSLSSSHGGGNQPQHF.

The genes are TRBV27 and TRBJ1-1; D is perhaps TRBD1 (6 bases). The germline V gene encodes CDR1 MNHEY and CDR2 SMNVEV (reference sequence). The CDR3 spans 14 residues. V was clipped by 2 bases and J by 0 bases, with 7 bases between them. In nucleotides, the CDR3 is TGTGCCAGCAGTTTAAAGGGGGTGAACACTGAAGCTTTCTTT. It is translated as CASSLKGVNTEAFF.